This T cell receptor (beta chain) was recovered during a study of control samples from healthy donors and cancer patients. The protocol was immunoSEQ multiplex PCR, while the TCRdb copy is restricted to in-frame clones and leaves out a portion. This table holds just over 150,000 clones, about 87% found once. Germline values: CDR1 SGHDT, CDR2 YYEEEE. This CDR3 is 18 amino acids long. Unmatched junction bases numbered 15, after V lost 2 bases and J lost 3 bases. This clonotype was sampled from a man between 25 and 39 years old in good health. The V gene is TRBV5-6, the J gene TRBJ1-2; the match to TRBD1 covers 8 bases. Input material: blood. DNA for the CDR3: TGTGCCAGCAGCTTCAGTATGGGCCAGGGGGCGCGTTACTATGGCTACACCTTC. It codes for CASSFSMGQGARYYGYTF.